This TCR beta chain emerged from a study of CD4 T cells in relation to SARS-CoV-2 and coronaviruses. Study in general: ViraFEST: approximately ten-day antigen culture of PBMCs, then TCR beta CDR3 sequencing. No peptide or an HIV-1 Nef peptide pool served as negative control. Crossreactive spike epitopes shared across donors were mapped to their HLA restriction. Findings and limits, study-wide: In around 60% of donors, memory CD4+ clonotypes crossrecognized SARS-CoV-2 and at least one common cold coronavirus spike.

On this clone: Its matching antigen is unknown.

Germline values: CDR1 SEHNR, CDR2 FQNEAQ (reference sequence). With 1 base removed from V and 9 bases from J, the gap between germline ends came to 7 bases. This CDR3 has 12 residues. CD4+ T cells from unexposed donors were obtained before the COVID-19 pandemic (2011-2018). After nine to ten days of culture, CD4+ T cells were isolated. Some clones are missing from TCRdb's copy, which holds only in-frame ones; the method was immunoSEQ multiplex PCR. The repertoire holds around 26,000 clones, about 80% seen once, with roughly 25% in the top ten. The V call is TRBV7-9, the J call TRBJ2-1; no firm D call. The source of this sequence is a human donor in good health. The sequenced material came from CD4+ T cells from PBMCs, cultured in vitro. This chain's CDR3 is CASSLDGFEQFF. For the CDR3, the DNA is TGTGCCAGCAGCTTAGACGGCTTTGAGCAGTTCTTC.